This TCR beta chain was obtained from a study of blood T cell repertoires in COVID-19. Clones were read by immunoSEQ multiplex PCR, and TCRdb kept only the in-frame ones, dropping some. The sample contains approximately 100,000 clones, approximately 86% of which appear only once. The CDR3 sequence is 14 residues long. The V and J ends lost 3 bases and 2 bases respectively, with 8 bases between them. Germline V gene sequence: CDR1 LNHDA, CDR2 SQIVND (reference sequence). Sequenced sample: peripheral blood. The chain has TRBV19 and TRBJ1-5; no clear D gene. The TCR was taken from a man aged 45-60 years with acute or convalescent COVID-19. The CDR3 is CASSMSAGNQPQHF. In nucleotides, the CDR3 is TGTGCCAGTAGTATGTCTGCGGGCAATCAGCCCCAGCATTTT. Filled out from reference TRBV19 and TRBJ1-5, the complete variable domain reads DGGITQSPKYLFRKEGQNVTLSCEQNLNHDAMYWYRQDPGQGLRLIYYSQIVNDFQKGDIAEGYSVSREKKESFPLTVTSAQKNPTAFYLCASSMSAGNQPQHFGDGTRLSIL.